The T cell receptor beta chain described here comes from a study of shared clonotypes between healthy human individuals (dated by TCRdb to 2018 to 2020). About the full investigation: The cohort comprised a couple of women and a few men aged 18 to 49 years. For each donor, CD4 naive and CD4 memory were each run on three plates, CD8 naive on two plates, and CD8 memory on one plate. To estimate repertoire size and how much clonotype sharing occurs between individuals, the study deeply sequenced the blood TCR repertoires of five healthy adults. Libraries were prepared and TCR repertoires were sequenced by different laboratories using diverse techniques, in order to increase sequencing depth and limit assay-specific biases. Per donor, leukapheresis produced somewhere between about 0.9 and 9.5 billion PBMCs.

Donors were healthy HIV-negative adults with no recently reported acute infections or vaccinations. All donors were Caucasian adults living in Nashville, Tennessee, USA. CD4+ T cells were enriched by magnetic negative selection; naive cells were then positively selected on CD45RA, and the negative fraction formed the memory subset. Blood was collected by leukapheresis, and PBMCs were isolated by Ficoll-Histopaque density gradient centrifugation and then cryopreserved in liquid nitrogen vapor phase. Analytical flow cytometry was used to check the purity and quantity of every magnetically sorted T cell population. Each sorted fraction had its genomic DNA isolated and then quantified by UV absorbance on a Nanodrop 2000c. General study outcomes and caveats: Rarefaction of sorted-subset datasets indicated incomplete sequencing despite the large sequencing depth. Pairwise subsampling indicated that sequencing depth was expected to affect the degree of clonotype sharing among donors. When several donors were compared, the shared fraction of clonotypes was 5% to 6.5% for naive CD4, less than 4% for naive CD8, roughly 2.3% for memory CD4, and 0.3% to 0.5% for memory CD8. Sampling was restricted to blood, and TCR repertoires in tissues likely differ from the TCR repertoires found in blood. Compared with non-shared clonotypes, clonotypes shared by all four sorted-subset donors had higher generation probabilities. Naive subsets generally had larger estimated clonotype richness than memory subsets. Because the study included a small number of donors, the genetic and exposure-history diversity represented was limited.

The CDR3 goes from the cysteine to the phenylalanine over 15 residues. The retained sequence is limited to the CDR3, 45 bases, with the frame set at the first base. The junction carries 8 bases between V and J, which are trimmed by 2 bases and 0 bases respectively. As encoded in the germline V gene (reference sequence), CDR1 is MNHEY while CDR2 is SMNVEV. Using the deep immunoSEQ assay, TCR CDR3 regions were amplified from genomic DNA by multiplex PCR. Extracted genomic DNA from each cell subset was distributed evenly across all wells of several immunoSEQ 96-well plates, and each plate was treated as a replicate. For sorted subsets, around 200 ng genomic DNA, equal to about 30,000 T cell genomes, was loaded into each replicate PCR. Purified libraries were measured with a Qubit 3.0 fluorometer, size-checked on a Bioanalyzer 2100, and measured again with the KAPA Library Quantification kit. Every immunoSEQ 96-well plate was sequenced on a separate single-read 150-cycle Illumina NextSeq 550 flow cell. The paper's processing steps were these. Because the immunoSEQ output held only junctional sequences and lacked quality scores, the filtering could not match the filtering applied to full-length reads. To assign V/J genes and CDR3, sequences were annotated using PyIR, a Python wrapper for IgBLAST v1.9, with IMGT germline references. Reads with weak V/J assignments (E-value above 1e-6), missing CDR3, stop codons, out-of-frame junctions, or ambiguous translated residues were removed. A V3J clonotype was defined by an identical inferred V gene, J gene, and CDR3 amino acid sequence. Percentage overlap between repertoires was computed as shared unique clonotypes divided by the size of the smaller repertoire. RTK rarefaction, the Chao1 estimator, and Recon v2.1 estimates of unobserved clonotypes were used to assess repertoire richness. For all TCRbeta clonotypes obtained by the gDNA method from four donors, generation probabilities were computed with OLGA. TCRdb's version of the immuneACCESS table is confined to in-frame rearrangements and falls short of the full clone set. An unresolved V gene accounts for under half of the shortfall where checked; the remainder is of unknown origin. That table gives V, J and clone size, and the DNA gave D and trimming. This sample holds approximately 2.1 million clones; over 85% were observed only once. Approximately 0.4% of the sample lies in the top ten.

Turning to this clone: What this receptor recognizes is not known. No much larger clone is present one base from it, and per-base qualities are unavailable. The sample contains more than one DNA sequence encoding this CDR3.

The clonotype originates from a man between 18 and 29 years old in good health. Some clones in this sample may be carry-over from other donors' samples. The sample consisted of naive CD4+ T cells from PBMCs. Interpreted using the paper, the cell subset or site label stands for: CD45RA+ positively selected. This receptor chain uses TRBV27 and TRBJ1-5, with no D gene named confidently. The CDR3 is CASSLKGYSNQPQHF. In nucleotides, the sequence is TGTGCCAGCAGTTTAAAAGGGTATAGCAATCAGCCCCAGCATTTT.